This T cell receptor beta chain originates from a study of cytomegalovirus exposure and HLA in healthy donors. Turning to the study itself: T cells numbering 150 million to 200 million yielded some 120 million unique TCR beta sequences in an earlier analysis.

Regarding the study as a whole: Common viral pathogens seemed, in a later analysis, to connect with several of the most significant clusters. Later analysis suggested most CMV-associated TCR beta chains were HLA-restricted. In a later analysis, V- and J-gene trimming of beta chains associated with a DCLRE1C missense variant, replicated independently.

To note about this clone: Its matching antigen is unknown.

CDR1 is SGHTA and CDR2 is FQGNSA in the germline V gene. Trimming cost V 5 bases and J 3 bases; bases outside gene matches: 11. This CDR3 spans 16 amino acids. It was with 60 Vbeta and 13 Jbeta primers that the PCR ran. TCRdb keeps only in-frame clones here, not all; method: immunoSEQ multiplex PCR. The table includes 150,000 to 200,000 clones, less than 80% detected once. The chain employs TRBV7-2 and TRBJ2-3; 7 bases fit TRBD2. Material for sequencing was PBMCs. This clonotype was obtained from a woman in her thirties or forties in good health and CMV-seronegative. The CDR3 spells CASSVDYPGGTDTQYF. The CDR3 nucleotides are TGTGCCAGCAGCGTGGACTACCCGGGGGGAACAGATACGCAGTATTTT.